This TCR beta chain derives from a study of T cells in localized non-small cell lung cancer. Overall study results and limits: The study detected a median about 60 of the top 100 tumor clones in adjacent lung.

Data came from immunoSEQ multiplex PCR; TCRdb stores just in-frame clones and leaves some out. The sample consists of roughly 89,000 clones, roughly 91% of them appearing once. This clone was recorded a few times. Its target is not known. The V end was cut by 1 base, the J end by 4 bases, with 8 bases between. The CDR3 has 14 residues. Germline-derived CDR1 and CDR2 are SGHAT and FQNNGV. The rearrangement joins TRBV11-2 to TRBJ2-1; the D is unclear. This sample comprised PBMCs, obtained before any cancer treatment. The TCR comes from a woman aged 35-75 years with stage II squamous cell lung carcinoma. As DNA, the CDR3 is TGTGCCAGCAGCTTAGTACAACTATACAATGAGCAGTTCTTC. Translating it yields CASSLVQLYNEQFF.